What follows describes a single T cell receptor (beta chain). The CDR3 runs to 17 residues. CDR1 and CDR2 (germline): LGHNA, YSLEER. Trimming took off 3 bases at V and 5 bases at J, with 22 bases between the two ends. Employing constant-segment primers, 5'RACE generated TCR alpha and TCR beta cDNA libraries bearing sample barcodes and UMIs. TCRdb independently ran MiXCR on the 5' RACE reads; one entry per CDR3 protein. Among 150,000 to 200,000 distinct CDR3 sequences listed, 13% to 15% were seen once. This sample is part of a study of T-cell memory formation after mild COVID-19. The genes are TRBV4-3 and TRBJ2-5; possibly TRBD2 for D (6 bases). Sequencing was carried out using PBMCs or a T cell subset sorted from them (not recorded which). The clonotype comes from an adult woman who had mild COVID-19 (a few samples of this study predate the infection). Cell type and time point are not known. CDR3: CASSHTPAGGGLETQYF. For the CDR3, the DNA is TGCGCCAGCAGCCACACCCCCGCCGGGGGAGGTTTGGAGACCCAGTACTTC.